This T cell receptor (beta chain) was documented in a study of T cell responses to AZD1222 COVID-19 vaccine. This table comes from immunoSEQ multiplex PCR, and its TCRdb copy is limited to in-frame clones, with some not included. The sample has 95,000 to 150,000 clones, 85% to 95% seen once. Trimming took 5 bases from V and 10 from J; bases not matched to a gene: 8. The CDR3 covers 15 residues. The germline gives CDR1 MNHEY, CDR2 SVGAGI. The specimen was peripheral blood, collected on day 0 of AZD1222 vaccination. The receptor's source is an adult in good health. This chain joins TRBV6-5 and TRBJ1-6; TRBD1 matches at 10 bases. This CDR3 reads CASSPGTGARSPLHF. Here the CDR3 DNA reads TGTGCCAGCAGTCCCGGGACAGGGGCACGATCACCCCTCCACTTT.